A single T cell receptor (beta chain) is shown here with its context. Antigen specificity is unknown. The data were taken from a study of T cell responses to AZD1222 COVID-19 vaccine. Study-wide points: Just a handful of AZD1222 recipients tested seropositive at baseline.

The data were produced by immunoSEQ multiplex PCR, yet TCRdb's version contains in-frame clones alone and is incomplete. The data show 160,000 or so clones, approximately 90% seen once. Germline values: CDR1 SEHNR, CDR2 FQNEAQ (reference sequence). This CDR3 has 14 amino acids. Trimming left V 5 bases short and J 1 base short, with 8 bases between. The clonotype was recovered from an adult who received the AZD1222 COVID-19 vaccine. The material was peripheral blood, obtained 28 days after the second AZD1222 dose. This chain joins TRBV7-9 and TRBJ2-2; D unclear. The CDR3 protein is CASSVLWNTGELFF. The CDR3 DNA sequence: TGTGCCAGCAGCGTACTTTGGAACACCGGGGAGCTGTTTTTT.